This is a list of T cell receptor beta chains from one sample in a study of regulatory T cells in long-lasting Graves disease. TCRdb re-derived calls from the multiplex PCR reads in MiXCR, one entry per CDR3 protein. This sample yields hundreds of thousands of distinct CDR3 sequences, of which less than 20% are seen a single time; approximately 18% belongs to the top ten. The same data also went into a second study, on T cells in Graves' hyperthyroidism and ophthalmopathy.

The sequences come from peripheral blood mononuclear cells (PBMCs), collected at new diagnosis, from a patient treated with antithyroid drugs. These receptors were collected from a woman in her twenties or thirties with Graves disease. CDR3s include the opening cysteine and the closing phenylalanine or tryptophan. A D gene is named only where the DNA matches it firmly. Rows may omit the clone size; those that give it use once, few, many or a size class.

j_call | cdr3_length | d_call | clone_size | v_call | cdr3_nt | cdr3_aa
TRBJ2-3 | 14 | - | many | TRBV24-1 | TGTGCCACCAGTGGCCAGGCGAGCACAGATACGCAGTATTTT | CATSGQASTDTQYF
TRBJ2-7 | 14 | - | many | TRBV20-1 | TGCAGTGCCACCCTAAGAGGATTATTAGACGAGCAGTACTTC | CSATLRGLLDEQYF
TRBJ1-1 | 15 | - | few | TRBV18 | TGTGCCAGCTCACCAGGCCCAGGGCGAACGGCTGAAGCTTTCTTT | CASSPGPGRTAEAFF
TRBJ1-1 | 12 | - | many | TRBV28 | TGTGCCAGCAGTTCCTCCTACACTGAAGCTTTCTTT | CASSSSYTEAFF
TRBJ2-7 | 17 | TRBD2 | few | TRBV7-8 | TGTGCCAGCAGCTCCCCCCTGGTGGCTAGCGGGAGTTACGAGCAGTACTTC | CASSSPLVASGSYEQYF
TRBJ1-1 | 14 | - | many | TRBV28 | TGTGCCAGCACCCCCCCGAGCGGAAACACTGAAGCTTTCTTT | CASTPPSGNTEAFF
TRBJ2-7 | 13 | - | many | TRBV29-1 | TGCAGCGTTGAAGAAGGGAAAACTTACGAGCAGTACTTC | CSVEEGKTYEQYF
TRBJ1-1 | 14 | - | - | TRBV7-9 | TGTGCCAGCAGCGGCCGGGGGATGAACACTGAAGCTTTCTTT | CASSGRGMNTEAFF
TRBJ2-7 | 15 | TRBD2 | many | TRBV7-2 | TGTGCCAGCAGCTTACGTAGCGGGACCCCCTACGAGCAGTACTTC | CASSLRSGTPYEQYF
TRBJ2-5 | 15 | TRBD2 | many | TRBV7-9 | TGTGCCAGCAGCTTCGGGACTAGCGGACAAGAGACCCAGTACTTC | CASSFGTSGQETQYF
TRBJ1-5 | 15 | - | few | TRBV20-1 | TGCAGTGCTAGAGAGGAGGAAAATAGCAATCAGCCCCAGCATTTT | CSAREEENSNQPQHF
TRBJ2-3 | 17 | TRBD1 | few | TRBV3-1 | TGTGCCAGCAGCCAAGACCCGACGGGACAGGGGACGGTTACGCAGTATTTT | CASSQDPTGQGTVTQYF
TRBJ1-6 | 13 | - | many | TRBV2 | TGTGCCAGCAATGTGTTGGGTAATTCACCCCTCCACTTT | CASNVLGNSPLHF
TRBJ2-2 | 15 | TRBD1 | - | TRBV7-9 | TGTGCCAGCAGCTTAACATCAGGGGGCAGCGGGGAGCTGTTTTTT | CASSLTSGGSGELFF
TRBJ2-7 | 14 | TRBD2 | few | TRBV5-1 | TGCGCCAGCAGCTTCTTCGCGGGAGTCTACGAGCAGTACTTC | CASSFFAGVYEQYF
TRBJ1-2 | 13 | TRBD1 | many | TRBV27 | TGTGCCAGCAGGCAGACAGGGAACTATGGCTACACCTTC | CASRQTGNYGYTF
TRBJ2-2 | 18 | - | many | TRBV6-1 | TGTGCCAGCACCCTAAAGGGCCTCGCGGGATCGAACACCGGGGAGCTGTTTTTT | CASTLKGLAGSNTGELFF
TRBJ1-1 | 13 | - | - | TRBV5-1 | TGCGCCAGCAGCTTGGATAGCGCGAGAGAAGCTTTCTTT | CASSLDSAREAFF
TRBJ2-7 | 17 | - | many | TRBV10-3 | TGTGCCATCAGTGAGTCGACGGGGGGCTCACCTCCTTACGAGCAGTACTTC | CAISESTGGSPPYEQYF
TRBJ1-1 | 15 | - | few | TRBV6-4 | TGTGCCAGCAGTGTACAGGCAGGGGAGCCCACTGAAGCTTTCTTT | CASSVQAGEPTEAFF
TRBJ2-3 | 15 | TRBD1 | few | TRBV20-1 | TGCAGTGCTAGTGCCCCGGGACAGAGCACAGATACGCAGTATTTT | CSASAPGQSTDTQYF
TRBJ1-1 | 15 | TRBD1 | many | TRBV12-3/TRBV12-4 | TGTGCCAGCAGTTTTTCCGACAGGGGGGGCACTGAAGCTTTCTTT | CASSFSDRGGTEAFF